This T cell receptor (beta chain) was identified during a study of blood T cell repertoires in COVID-19. Looking at the study overall: PBMCs, B-cell-depleted T cells, or T cells were the source of the cDNA or gDNA that made up the material.

During active infection, Seattle patients enrolled and were then monitored through disease. CDR3 length: 15 amino acids. V shed 5 bases, J shed 3 bases, and the junction held 10 bases outside the gene matches. The germline V gene encodes CDR1 MNHEY and CDR2 SMNVEV (reference sequence). Libraries were prepared by immunoSEQ multiplex PCR; TCRdb keeps only in-frame clonotypes and omits some of them. In the table there are 400,000 or so clones, 70% to 90% of which are singletons. The rearrangement uses TRBV27 and TRBJ2-7; TRBD2 matches 7 bases. The sequenced sample consisted of peripheral blood. This TCR was recovered from a man between 18 and 29 years old with COVID-19, enrolled during active disease. The CDR3 loop is CASSPRGGGGYEQYF. DNA for the CDR3: TGTGCCAGCAGTCCCCGGGGTGGCGGGGGCTACGAGCAGTACTTC.